A single sample gave rise to the 5 T cell receptor beta chains below, sequenced in a study of somatic mutations in cytotoxic T cells in rheumatoid arthritis (dated by TCRdb to about 2017). Library method: the immunoSEQ multiplex PCR assay. TCRdb obtained this table from immuneACCESS and retained in-frame rearrangements with V and J assigned. These tables miss some clones; where compared with another copy, unresolved V genes account for less than half of the shortfall, and the remainder is unexplained. The sample table shows roughly 30,000 clones, and 75% to 90% are seen once. The ten largest make up 7.5% to 10% of the sample. The sequenced sample consisted of CD8+ T cells sorted from blood. The receptors were gathered from an adult with rheumatoid arthritis.

V gene TRBV5-5 combines with J gene TRBJ2-7; 10 bases are shared with TRBD1. The V and J ends lost 5 bases and 5 bases, in that order; junction bases with no gene match: 4. The length of the CDR3 is 13 residues. CDR1 is SGHKS, CDR2 YYEKEE, per germline (reference sequence). In nucleotides, the CDR3 is TGTGCCAGCAGTATGGGACAGGGGAACGAGCAGTACTTC. Encoded protein: CASSMGQGNEQYF.

This chain links TRBV4-1 with TRBJ2-6; D is undetermined. There are 20 residues in the CDR3. V was clipped by 2 bases and J by 0 bases, with 20 bases between them. CDR1 is MGHRA, CDR2 YSYEKL, per germline. CDR3 amino acids: CASSQIIARASASGANVLTF. CDR3 nucleotides: TGCGCCAGCAGCCAAATCATCGCCCGGGCAAGCGCCTCTGGGGCCAACGTCCTGACTTTC.

This chain joins TRBV6-5 and TRBJ2-1; D not resolved. Germline V gene lookup returns CDR1 MNHEY and CDR2 SVGAGI. V lost 6 bases and J 7 bases, leaving 16 bases between the germline ends. The CDR3 runs to 14 residues. The CDR3 region is CASSPLAARNEQFF. The CDR3 DNA reads as TGTGCCAGCAGCCCCCTCGCAGCCCGGAATGAGCAGTTCTTC.

The gene calls are TRBV7-9 and TRBJ2-5, with 10 nucleotides matching TRBD2. In germline, CDR1 is SEHNR, CDR2 FQNEAQ (reference sequence). CDR3 length: 17 amino acids. The junction had 12 bases not matched to a gene; V was cut back by 7 bases and J by 1 base. CDR3 sequence: CASTLRIAGGSQETQYF. CDR3 DNA sequence: TGTGCCAGCACCCTTAGGATAGCGGGGGGTTCCCAAGAGACCCAGTACTTC.

The J gene is TRBJ2-2, the V gene TRBV5-4; 10 bases are shared with TRBD2. The CDR3 has 16 amino acids. The germline V gene encodes CDR1 SGHNT and CDR2 YYREEE (reference sequence). V dropped 4 bases and J dropped 7; count of bases not matched to a gene: 10. CDR3 protein: CASSGPSGGAVGELFF. CDR3 bases: TGTGCCAGCAGCGGTCCAAGCGGGGGGGCCGTCGGGGAGCTGTTTTTT.